One T cell receptor (beta chain) is described in this entry. The antigen is unknown. The CDR3 spans 12 residues. The germline V gene encodes CDR1 DFQATT and CDR2 SNEGSKA (reference sequence). Trimming removed 4 bases at V and 7 bases at J, with 13 bases between. The sample's time point: newly diagnosed GD, antithyroid drugs for less than 3 months. PBMC-extracted RNA yielded the TCR library. The data originate from a study of regulatory T cells in long-lasting Graves disease. The wider study: Antithyroid drugs had been taken under 3 months by newly diagnosed Graves' patients. Study-wide points: With a small sample size, accuracy may have been reduced.

The authors built TCR beta libraries using iRepertoire HTBI primers and Arm-PCR of CDR3 regions. In the authors' workflow: Identification of gene segments yielded some 62 TRBV and over 12 TRBJ across samples. In TCRdb, the multiplex PCR reads were re-called with MiXCR into one record per CDR3 protein. The V and J calls and clone size are TCRdb's, not the authors'. Among 350,000 to 450,000 distinct CDR3 sequences listed, approximately 10% were seen once. The data also belong to a second study, concerning T cells in Graves' hyperthyroidism and ophthalmopathy. That source notes: Diagnoses used clinical symptoms, serum thyroxine and TRAb, thyroid ultrasound and orbital computed tomography.

This clonotype was sampled from a woman aged 18-29 years with Graves disease. The sequencing used peripheral blood mononuclear cells (PBMCs), collected at new diagnosis, from a patient treated with antithyroid drugs. The rearrangement uses TRBV20-1 and TRBJ1-1, with a tentative D call TRBD1 (5 bases). CDR3 protein: CSAIEGPGEAFF. For the CDR3, the DNA is TGCAGTGCTATAGAGGGGCCTGGTGAAGCTTTCTTT.